The 11 T cell receptor beta chains below come from one sample, sequenced in a study of beta chain features in type 1 diabetes (dated by TCRdb to the late 2010s). Library generation was performed with the immunoSEQ multiplex PCR assay. The entire amount of isolated RNA was reverse transcribed using the High Capacity cDNA Reverse Transcription Kit, so the sequenced TCRB transcripts were expressed ones. In TCRdb, the immuneACCESS table is reduced to in-frame sequences with V and J assigned. These tables do not hold every clone; where another copy was compared, an unresolved V gene accounts for under half, and the others remain unexplained. Here the sample has 350,000 or so clones; about 20% occur a single time. The ten biggest clones cover under 0.055% of the sample. The sample comprised naive CD4+ T cells from blood. Taken with the paper, the label for cell subset or site translates to: true naive CD4+ T cells. Receptor source: a woman younger than 35 in good health.

The chain recombines TRBV5-1 with TRBJ1-2; D remains unclear. Trimming removed 4 bases from V and 4 bases from J, with 14 bases in between. Germline V gene lookup returns CDR1 SGHRS and CDR2 YFSETQ. The CDR3 contains 14 residues. The CDR3 reads CASSPSGDLYGYTF. CDR3 DNA sequence: TGCGCCAGCAGCCCCTCCGGAGACCTCTATGGCTACACCTTC.

The rearrangement joins TRBV4-3 to TRBJ1-2, with no clear D. Germline V gives CDR1 LGHNA, CDR2 YSLEER. V was pared by 0 bases and J by 0 bases, with 8 bases between. The CDR3 contains 15 residues. For the CDR3, the DNA is TGCGCCAGCAGCCAAGAGGCTGAAACTAACTATGGCTACACCTTC. Translating gives CASSQEAETNYGYTF.

V is TRBV19 and J is TRBJ2-7; D perhaps matches TRBD2 (5 bases). Per germline, CDR1 LNHDA and CDR2 SQIVND (reference sequence). The CDR3 consists of 15 residues. Between the trimmed V and J ends, which lost 3 bases and 3 bases, there was a span of 15 bases. The CDR3 DNA reads as TGTGCCAGTAGTATCCGCGGACTTACCCTCTACGAGCAGTACTTC. It yields the protein CASSIRGLTLYEQYF.

This clone has a handful of counts. The rearrangement uses TRBV7-9 and TRBJ2-6; D possibly corresponds to TRBD1 (5 bases). This CDR3 is built from 17 residues. The V end lost 5 bases, the J end lost 0 bases, and 14 bases lay between the germline ends. Germline CDR1 is SEHNR and CDR2 is FQNEAQ (reference sequence). CDR3 region: CASSPRPGYSGANVLTF. CDR3 nucleotides: TGTGCCAGCAGCCCCCGTCCAGGGTACTCTGGGGCCAACGTCCTGACTTTC.

A few counts support this clone. The chain carries TRBV10-3 and TRBJ1-2, with 8 nucleotides matching TRBD1. Germline CDR1 reads ENHRY; CDR2 reads SYGVKD. The CDR3 length is 13 residues. After removal of 3 bases from V and 8 bases from J, the junction contained 5 bases not matched to a gene. The CDR3 nucleotides are TGTGCCATCAGTGAAGGACAGGGAACCGGCTACACCTTC. Its translation is CAISEGQGTGYTF.

This clone showed up just once. The chain combines TRBV4-1 with TRBJ1-5; D not resolved. The V end lost 0 bases, the J end lost 0 bases, and 15 bases lay between the germline ends. Germline V gene data show CDR1 as MGHRA and CDR2 as YSYEKL. The length of the CDR3 is 18 residues. As DNA, the CDR3 is TGCGCCAGCAGCCAAGATGCCATCACGTGGAGTAGCAATCAGCCCCAGCATTTT. It encodes CASSQDAITWSSNQPQHF.

The rearrangement links TRBV5-1 to TRBJ2-3, with D hard to call. Germline V gene sequence: CDR1 SGHRS, CDR2 YFSETQ. The CDR3 totals 14 residues. Deletions cut 0 bases from V and 3 bases from J, with 8 bases between. This CDR3 is CASSLVEATDTQYF. For the CDR3, the DNA is TGCGCCAGCAGCTTGGTTGAAGCTACAGATACGCAGTATTTT.

The gene calls are TRBV5-1 and TRBJ2-3, with 8 bases identical to TRBD1. This CDR3 region has 15 residues. The junction had 9 bases not matched to a gene; V was cut back by 4 bases and J by 5 bases. Germline V lookup: CDR1 SGHRS, CDR2 YFSETQ. CDR3 region: CASSEGQAGGDTQYF. The CDR3, as DNA: TGCGCCAGCAGCGAGGGACAGGCCGGGGGAGATACGCAGTATTTT.

The rearrangement joins TRBV7-3 to TRBJ2-7; TRBD1 matches at 11 bases. The J segment lost 3 bases and the V segment lost 5 bases, leaving 6 bases of the junction unmatched. CDR3 length equals 15 residues. In germline, CDR1 is SGHTA, CDR2 FQGTGA. The CDR3 reads CASSAGTGGYYEQYF. The CDR3 DNA reads TGTGCCAGCAGCGCGGGGACAGGGGGTTACTACGAGCAGTACTTC.

The rearrangement joins TRBV29-1 to TRBJ2-2; TRBD2 matches at 9 bases. The V gene end was trimmed by 4 bases and the J gene end by 0 bases; junction bases not matched to a gene: 6. Germline-derived CDR1 and CDR2 are SQVTM and ANQGSEA. The length of the CDR3 is 16 residues. CDR3 amino acids: CSVVTSGLSNTGELFF. The CDR3 DNA follows: TGCAGCGTTGTAACTAGCGGGCTTTCGAACACCGGGGAGCTGTTTTTT.

The J gene is TRBJ2-3, the V gene TRBV7-3; D might be TRBD1 (5 bases). This CDR3 spans 14 amino acids. Germline CDR1 SGHTA, CDR2 FQGTGA. Trimming removed 0 bases from V and 1 base from J, with 5 bases in between. Written as DNA, the CDR3 is TGTGCCAGCAGCTTAACAGGGGGCACAGATACGCAGTATTTT. Translated, it gives CASSLTGGTDTQYF. Full variable domain (remainder filled in from reference TRBV7-3 and TRBJ2-3): GAGVSQTPSNKVTEKGKYVELRCDPISGHTALYWYRQSLGQGPEFLIYFQGTGAADDSGLPNDRFFAVRPEGSVSTLKIQRTERGDSAVYLCASSLTGGTDTQYFGPGTRLTVL.